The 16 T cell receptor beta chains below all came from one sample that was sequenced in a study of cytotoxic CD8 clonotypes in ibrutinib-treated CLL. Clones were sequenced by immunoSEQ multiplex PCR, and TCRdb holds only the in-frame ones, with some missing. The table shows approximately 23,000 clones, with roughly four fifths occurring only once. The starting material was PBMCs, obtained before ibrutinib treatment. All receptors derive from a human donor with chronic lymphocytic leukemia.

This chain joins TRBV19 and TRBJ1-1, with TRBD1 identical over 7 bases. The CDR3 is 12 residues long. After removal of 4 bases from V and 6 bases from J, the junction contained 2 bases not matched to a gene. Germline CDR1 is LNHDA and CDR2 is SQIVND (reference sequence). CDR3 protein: CASSKGASEAFF. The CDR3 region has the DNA TGTGCCAGTAGTAAGGGGGCTTCTGAAGCTTTCTTT.

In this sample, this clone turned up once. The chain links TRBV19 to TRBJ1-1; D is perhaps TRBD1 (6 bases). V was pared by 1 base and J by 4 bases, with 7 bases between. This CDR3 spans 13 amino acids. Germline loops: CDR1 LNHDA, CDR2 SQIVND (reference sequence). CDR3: CASSIAGATEAFF. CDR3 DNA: TGTGCCAGTAGTATAGCAGGGGCCACTGAAGCTTTCTTT.

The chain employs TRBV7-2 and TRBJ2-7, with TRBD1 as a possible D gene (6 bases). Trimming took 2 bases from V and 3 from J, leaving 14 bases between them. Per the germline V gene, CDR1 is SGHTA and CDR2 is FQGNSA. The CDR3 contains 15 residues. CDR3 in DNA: TGTGCCAGCAGCTTAAGGACAGCCGCAGTCTACGAGCAGTACTTC. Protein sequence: CASSLRTAAVYEQYF.

The CDR3 DNA is TGTGCCAGCAGTCAGGGCGGGAGGCCCGACAATGAGCAGTTCTTC. This gives the protein CASSQGGRPDNEQFF. This sequence joins TRBV28 and TRBJ2-1; 8 nucleotides line up with TRBD2. The CDR3 length is 15 residues. Trimming removed 5 bases from V and 5 bases from J; junction bases left unmatched: 8. The V gene's germline CDR1 is MDHEN and CDR2 SYDVKM.

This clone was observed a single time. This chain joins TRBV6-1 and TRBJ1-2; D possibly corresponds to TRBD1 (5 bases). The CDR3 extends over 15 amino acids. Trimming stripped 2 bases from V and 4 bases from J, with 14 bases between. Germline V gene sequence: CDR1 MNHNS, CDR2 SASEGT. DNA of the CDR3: TGTGCCAGCAGTGAAACTCTGGGGGGTGTCTATGGCTACACCTTC. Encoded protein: CASSETLGGVYGYTF.

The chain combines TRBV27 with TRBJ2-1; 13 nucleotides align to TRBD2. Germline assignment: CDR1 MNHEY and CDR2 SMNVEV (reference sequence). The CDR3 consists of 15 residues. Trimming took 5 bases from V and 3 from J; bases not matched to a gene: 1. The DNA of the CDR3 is TGTGCCAGCAGTCGACTAGCGGGGGGCTACAATGAGCAGTTCTTC. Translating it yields CASSRLAGGYNEQFF.

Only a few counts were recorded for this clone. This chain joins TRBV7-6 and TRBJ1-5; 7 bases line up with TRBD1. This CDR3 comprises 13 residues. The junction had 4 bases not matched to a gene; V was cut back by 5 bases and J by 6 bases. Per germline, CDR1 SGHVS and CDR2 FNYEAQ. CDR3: CASSPGGSQPQHF. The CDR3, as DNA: TGTGCCAGCAGCCCAGGGGGAAGTCAGCCCCAGCATTTT.

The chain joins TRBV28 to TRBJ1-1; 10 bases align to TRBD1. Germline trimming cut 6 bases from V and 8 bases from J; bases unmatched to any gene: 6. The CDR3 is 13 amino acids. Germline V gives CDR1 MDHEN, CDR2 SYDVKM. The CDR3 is CASRRTGGEEAFF. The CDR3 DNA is TGTGCCAGCAGGAGGACAGGGGGTGAAGAAGCTTTCTTT.

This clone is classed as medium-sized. The CDR3 coding sequence is TGTGCCAGCAGTTTAGGGTCGCCCGTGACCCTCCACTTT. Its translation: CASSLGSPVTLHF. V gene TRBV27 combines with J gene TRBJ1-6; D gene uncertain. CDR1 MNHEY and CDR2 SMNVEV come from the germline V gene (reference sequence). Trimming pared 2 bases from V and 14 bases from J, leaving 13 bases between. The CDR3 loop spans 13 amino acids.

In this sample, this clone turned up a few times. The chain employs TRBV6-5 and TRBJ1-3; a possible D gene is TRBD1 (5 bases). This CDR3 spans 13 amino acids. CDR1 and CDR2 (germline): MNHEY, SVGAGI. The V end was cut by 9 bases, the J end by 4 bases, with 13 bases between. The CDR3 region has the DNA TGTGCCAGTTCACGGGGGGAAGGAAACACCATATATTTT. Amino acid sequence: CASSRGEGNTIYF.

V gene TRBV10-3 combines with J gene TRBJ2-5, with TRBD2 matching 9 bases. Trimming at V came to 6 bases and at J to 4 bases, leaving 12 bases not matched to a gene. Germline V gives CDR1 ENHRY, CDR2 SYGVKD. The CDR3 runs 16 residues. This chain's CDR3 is CAISPKGSGGGETQYF. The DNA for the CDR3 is TGTGCCATCAGCCCCAAGGGTAGCGGGGGAGGAGAGACCCAGTACTTC.

In DNA, the CDR3 is TGTGCCAGCAGTTCCCAGAACTATGGCTACACCTTC. This encodes CASSSQNYGYTF. V usage is TRBV6-5 and J usage is TRBJ1-2, with D unresolved. V lost 4 bases and J lost 2, with 5 bases in between. Germline CDR1 and CDR2: MNHEY and SVGAGI. This CDR3 is built from 12 residues.

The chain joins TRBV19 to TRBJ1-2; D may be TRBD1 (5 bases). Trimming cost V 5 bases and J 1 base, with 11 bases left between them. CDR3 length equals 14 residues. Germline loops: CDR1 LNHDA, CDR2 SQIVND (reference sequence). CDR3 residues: CASSPGRSNYGYTF. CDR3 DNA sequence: TGTGCCAGTAGTCCGGGACGGAGTAACTATGGCTACACCTTC. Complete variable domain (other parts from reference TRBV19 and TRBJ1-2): DGGITQSPKYLFRKEGQNVTLSCEQNLNHDAMYWYRQDPGQGLRLIYYSQIVNDFQKGDIAEGYSVSREKKESFPLTVTSAQKNPTAFYLCASSPGRSNYGYTFGSGTRLTVV.

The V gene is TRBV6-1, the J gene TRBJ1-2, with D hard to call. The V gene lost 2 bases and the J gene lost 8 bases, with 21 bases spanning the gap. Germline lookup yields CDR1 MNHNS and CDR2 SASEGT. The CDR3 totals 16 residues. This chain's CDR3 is CASSERAAVGKVGYTF. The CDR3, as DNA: TGTGCCAGCAGTGAAAGGGCGGCAGTGGGAAAAGTGGGCTACACCTTC.

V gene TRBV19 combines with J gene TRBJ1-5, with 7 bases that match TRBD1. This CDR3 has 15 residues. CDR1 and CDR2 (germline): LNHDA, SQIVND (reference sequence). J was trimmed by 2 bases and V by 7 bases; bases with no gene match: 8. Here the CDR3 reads CASTRGRGGNQPQHF. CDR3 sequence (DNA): TGTGCCAGTACCAGGGGGAGAGGTGGCAATCAGCCCCAGCATTTT.

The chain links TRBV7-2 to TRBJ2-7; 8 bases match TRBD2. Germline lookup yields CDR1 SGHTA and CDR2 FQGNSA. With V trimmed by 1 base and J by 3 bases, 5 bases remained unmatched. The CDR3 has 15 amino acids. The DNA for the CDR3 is TGTGCCAGCAGCTTAGGACTAGCGTTAAGCTACGAGCAGTACTTC. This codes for CASSLGLALSYEQYF.